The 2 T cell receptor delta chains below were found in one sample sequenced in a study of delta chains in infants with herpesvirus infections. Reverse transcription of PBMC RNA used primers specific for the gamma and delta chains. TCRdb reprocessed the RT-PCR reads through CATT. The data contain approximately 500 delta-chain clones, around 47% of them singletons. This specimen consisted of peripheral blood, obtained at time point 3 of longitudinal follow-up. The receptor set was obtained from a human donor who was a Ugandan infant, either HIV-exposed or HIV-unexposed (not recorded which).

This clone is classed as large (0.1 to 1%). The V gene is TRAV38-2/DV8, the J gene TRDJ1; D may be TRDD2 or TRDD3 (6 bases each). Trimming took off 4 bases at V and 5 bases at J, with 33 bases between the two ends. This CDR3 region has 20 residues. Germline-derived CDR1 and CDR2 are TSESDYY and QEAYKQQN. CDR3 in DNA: TGTGCTTATAGGCTGAAGGCCTTCCCAACACTATGTTCTCTGGGGGATAAACTCATCTTT. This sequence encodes CAYRLKAFPTLCSLGDKLIF.

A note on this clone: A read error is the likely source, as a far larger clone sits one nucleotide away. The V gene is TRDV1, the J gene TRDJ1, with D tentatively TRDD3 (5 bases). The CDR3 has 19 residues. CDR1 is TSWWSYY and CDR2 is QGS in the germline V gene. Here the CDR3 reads CALGEPAIGDLKYTDKPIF. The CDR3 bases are TGTGCTCTTGGGGAACCTGCCATTGGGGACCTCAAGTACACCGATAAACCCATCTTT.